This T cell receptor (beta chain) was identified during a study of TIL therapy for anti-PD-1-resistant metastatic lung cancer. Deletions cut 0 bases from V and 5 bases from J, with 11 bases between. Germline V CDR1 and CDR2: SGHNT, YYREEE (reference sequence). CDR3 length: 14 residues. Sequencing used immunoSEQ v3. Only in-frame clones appear in the TCRdb table, and some are missing; sequencing was by immunoSEQ multiplex PCR. The sample consists of about 26,000 clones, approximately 63% of them appearing once. Time point denoted: pre-treatment sample, taken before nivolumab and TIL therapy. Most excised metastases sampled were pleural nodules or supraclavicular lymph nodes.

Sequencing used tumor tissue, obtained at baseline. The clonotype was recovered from a woman between 30 and 85 years old with non-small cell lung cancer. This chain links TRBV5-4 with TRBJ1-1, with a possible D match to TRBD1 (5 bases). CDR3 nucleotide sequence: TGTGCCAGCAGCTTGGAAGGGGCCGGGACTGAAGCTTTCTTT. It translates to CASSLEGAGTEAFF.